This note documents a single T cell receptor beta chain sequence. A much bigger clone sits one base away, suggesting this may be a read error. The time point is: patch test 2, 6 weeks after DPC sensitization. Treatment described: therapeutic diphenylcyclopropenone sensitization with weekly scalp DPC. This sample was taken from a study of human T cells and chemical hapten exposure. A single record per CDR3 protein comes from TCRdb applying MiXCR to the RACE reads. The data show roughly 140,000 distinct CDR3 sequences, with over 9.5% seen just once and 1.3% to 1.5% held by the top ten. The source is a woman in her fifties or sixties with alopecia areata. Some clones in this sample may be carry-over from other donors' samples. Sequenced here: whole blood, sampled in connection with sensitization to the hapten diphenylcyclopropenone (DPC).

The CDR3 reads CASRTGQGYKSPLHF. CDR3 nucleotide sequence: TGTGCCAGCAGGACGGGACAGGGGTATAAATCACCCCTCCACTTT. J is TRBJ1-6 and V is TRBV18, with 10 positions matching TRBD1. The CDR3 extends over 15 amino acids. Germline V gives CDR1 KGHSH, CDR2 LQKENI. Supplemented by reference TRBV18 and TRBJ1-6, the full variable domain reads NAGVMQNPRHLVRRRGQEARLRCSPMKGHSHVYWYRQLPEEGLKFMVYLQKENIIDESGMPKERFSAEFPKEGPSILRIQQVVRGDSAAYFCASRTGQGYKSPLHFGNGTRLTVT.